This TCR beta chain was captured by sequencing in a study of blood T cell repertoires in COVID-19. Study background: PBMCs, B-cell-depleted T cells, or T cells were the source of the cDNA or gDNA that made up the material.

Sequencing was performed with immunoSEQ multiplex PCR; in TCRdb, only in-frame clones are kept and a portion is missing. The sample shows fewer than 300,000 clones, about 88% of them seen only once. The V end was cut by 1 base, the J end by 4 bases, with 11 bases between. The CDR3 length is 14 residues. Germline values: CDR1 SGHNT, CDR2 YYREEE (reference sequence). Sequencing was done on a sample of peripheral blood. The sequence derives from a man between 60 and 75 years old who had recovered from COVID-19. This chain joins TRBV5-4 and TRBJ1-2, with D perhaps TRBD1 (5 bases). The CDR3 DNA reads TGTGCCAGCAGCTTGTCCGGGCAGGGCTATGGCTACACCTTC. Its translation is CASSLSGQGYGYTF.